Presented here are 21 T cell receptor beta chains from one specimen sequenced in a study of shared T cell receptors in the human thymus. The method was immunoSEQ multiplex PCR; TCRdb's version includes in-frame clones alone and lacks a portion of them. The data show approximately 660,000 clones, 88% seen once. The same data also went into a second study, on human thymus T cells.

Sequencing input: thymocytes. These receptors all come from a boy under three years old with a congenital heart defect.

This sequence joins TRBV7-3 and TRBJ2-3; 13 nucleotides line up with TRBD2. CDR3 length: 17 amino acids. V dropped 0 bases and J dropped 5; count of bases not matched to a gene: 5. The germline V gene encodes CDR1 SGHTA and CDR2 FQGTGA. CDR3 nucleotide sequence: TGTGCCAGCAGCTTAACCGGGACTAGCGGGACGGGAGATACGCAGTATTTT. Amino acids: CASSLTGTSGTGDTQYF.

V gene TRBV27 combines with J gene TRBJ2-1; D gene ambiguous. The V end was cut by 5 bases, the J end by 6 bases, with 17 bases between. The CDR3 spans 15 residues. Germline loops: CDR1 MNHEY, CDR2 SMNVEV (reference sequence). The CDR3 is CASSIYTDGANEQFF. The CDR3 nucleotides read TGTGCCAGCAGTATCTACACAGACGGCGCCAATGAGCAGTTCTTC.

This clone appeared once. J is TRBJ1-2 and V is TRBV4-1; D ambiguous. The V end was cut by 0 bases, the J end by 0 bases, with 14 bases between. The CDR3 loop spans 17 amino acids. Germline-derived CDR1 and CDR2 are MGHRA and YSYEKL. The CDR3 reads CASSQENGSPANYGYTF. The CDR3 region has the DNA TGCGCCAGCAGCCAAGAAAATGGTTCGCCAGCTAACTATGGCTACACCTTC.

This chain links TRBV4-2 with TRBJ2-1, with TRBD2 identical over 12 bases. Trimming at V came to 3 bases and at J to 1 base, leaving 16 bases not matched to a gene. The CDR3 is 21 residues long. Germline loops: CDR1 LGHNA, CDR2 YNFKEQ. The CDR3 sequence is CASSHNRASGRVEGSYNEQFF. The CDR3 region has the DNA TGTGCCAGCAGCCATAACCGGGCTAGCGGGAGGGTTGAGGGGTCCTACAATGAGCAGTTCTTC.

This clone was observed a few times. CDR3 nucleotides: TGTGCCAGCAGCCTCCATCGAAACGCGGGAGGGCGCTACGAGCAGTACTTC. As protein: CASSLHRNAGGRYEQYF. The V and J genes are TRBV5-4 and TRBJ2-7; 9 bases agree with TRBD2. The CDR3 runs 17 residues. The germline gives CDR1 SGHNT, CDR2 YYREEE (reference sequence). V shed 4 bases, J shed 3 bases, and the junction held 14 bases outside the gene matches.

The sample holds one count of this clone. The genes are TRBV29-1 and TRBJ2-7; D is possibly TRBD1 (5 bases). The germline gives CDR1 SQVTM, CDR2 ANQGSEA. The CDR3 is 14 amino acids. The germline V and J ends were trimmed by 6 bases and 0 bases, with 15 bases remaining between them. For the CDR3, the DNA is TGCAGCGTGGCTGGGGCGTTCGGCTCCTACGAGCAGTACTTC. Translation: CSVAGAFGSYEQYF.

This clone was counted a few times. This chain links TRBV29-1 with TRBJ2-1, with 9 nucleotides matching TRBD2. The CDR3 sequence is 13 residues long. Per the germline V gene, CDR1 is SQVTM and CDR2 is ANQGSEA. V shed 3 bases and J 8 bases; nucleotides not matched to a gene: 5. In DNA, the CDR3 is TGCAGCGTTGAGGGCGGGAGGGCCCATGAGCAGTTCTTC. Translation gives CSVEGGRAHEQFF.

For the CDR3, the DNA is TGCGCCAGCAGTGAGTCGCTTTCGTCCGGGACAGTTGCCTACGAGCAGTACTTC. Its translation is CASSESLSSGTVAYEQYF. V is TRBV10-2 and J is TRBJ2-7, with TRBD1 identical over 7 bases. The CDR3 has 18 residues. J was trimmed by 2 bases and V by 0 bases; bases with no gene match: 13. Germline CDR1 and CDR2: WSHSY and SAAADI.

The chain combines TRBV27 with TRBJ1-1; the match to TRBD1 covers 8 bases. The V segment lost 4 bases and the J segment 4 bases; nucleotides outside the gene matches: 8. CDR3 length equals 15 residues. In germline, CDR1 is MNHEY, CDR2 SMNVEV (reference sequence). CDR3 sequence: CASSSSPQGATEAFF. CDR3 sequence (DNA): TGTGCCAGCAGTTCGTCCCCGCAGGGGGCCACTGAAGCTTTCTTT.

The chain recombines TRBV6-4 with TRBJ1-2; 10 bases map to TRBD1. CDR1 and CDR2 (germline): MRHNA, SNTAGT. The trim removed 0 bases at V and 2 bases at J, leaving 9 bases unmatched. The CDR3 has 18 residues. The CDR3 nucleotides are TGTGCCAGCAGTGACTCGCCAAGCCCGGGACAGGGGAACTATGGCTACACCTTC. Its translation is CASSDSPSPGQGNYGYTF.

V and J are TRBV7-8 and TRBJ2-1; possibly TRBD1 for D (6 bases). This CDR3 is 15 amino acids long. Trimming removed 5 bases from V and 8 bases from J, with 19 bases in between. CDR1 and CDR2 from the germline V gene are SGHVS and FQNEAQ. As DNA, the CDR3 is TGTGCCAGCAGCCGAGGGACACCAAAGGTCCATGAGCAGTTCTTC. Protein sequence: CASSRGTPKVHEQFF.

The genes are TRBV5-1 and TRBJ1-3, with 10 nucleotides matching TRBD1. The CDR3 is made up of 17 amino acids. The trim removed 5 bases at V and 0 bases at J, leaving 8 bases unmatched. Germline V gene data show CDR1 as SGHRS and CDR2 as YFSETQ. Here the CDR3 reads CASSPGTGVLSGNTIYF. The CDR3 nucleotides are TGCGCCAGCAGTCCCGGGACAGGGGTTCTCTCTGGAAACACCATATATTTT.

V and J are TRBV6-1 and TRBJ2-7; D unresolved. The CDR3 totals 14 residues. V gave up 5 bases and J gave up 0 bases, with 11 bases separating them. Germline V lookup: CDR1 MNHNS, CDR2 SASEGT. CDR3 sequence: CASSFTTSSYEQYF. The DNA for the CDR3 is TGTGCCAGCAGTTTTACCACAAGCTCCTACGAGCAGTACTTC.

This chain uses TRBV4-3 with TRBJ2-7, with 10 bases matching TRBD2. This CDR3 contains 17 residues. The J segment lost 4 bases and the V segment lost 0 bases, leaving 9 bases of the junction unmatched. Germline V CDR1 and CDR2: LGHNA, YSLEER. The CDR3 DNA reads TGCGCCAGCAGCCAAGATTGGGCTAGCGGGAGTTATTACGAGCAGTACTTC. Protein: CASSQDWASGSYYEQYF.

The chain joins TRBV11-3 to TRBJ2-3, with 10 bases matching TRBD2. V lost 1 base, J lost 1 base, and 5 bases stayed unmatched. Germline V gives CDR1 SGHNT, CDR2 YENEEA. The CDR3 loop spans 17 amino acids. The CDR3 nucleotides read TGTGCCAGCAGCTTAGGTGTAGCGGGAGGTGGCACAGATACGCAGTATTTT. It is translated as CASSLGVAGGGTDTQYF.

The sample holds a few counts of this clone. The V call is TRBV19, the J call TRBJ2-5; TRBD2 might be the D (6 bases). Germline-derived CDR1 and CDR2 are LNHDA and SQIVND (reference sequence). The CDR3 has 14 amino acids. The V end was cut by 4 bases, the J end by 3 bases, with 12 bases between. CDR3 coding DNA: TGTGCCAGTAGTACTCCCGGGAGTGAAGAGACCCAGTACTTC. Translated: CASSTPGSEETQYF.

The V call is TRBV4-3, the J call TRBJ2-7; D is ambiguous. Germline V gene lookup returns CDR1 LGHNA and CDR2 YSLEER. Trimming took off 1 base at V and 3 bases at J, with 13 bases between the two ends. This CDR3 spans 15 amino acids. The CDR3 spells CASSQVFGSRYEQYF. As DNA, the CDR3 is TGCGCCAGCAGCCAAGTATTCGGGTCCCGCTACGAGCAGTACTTC.

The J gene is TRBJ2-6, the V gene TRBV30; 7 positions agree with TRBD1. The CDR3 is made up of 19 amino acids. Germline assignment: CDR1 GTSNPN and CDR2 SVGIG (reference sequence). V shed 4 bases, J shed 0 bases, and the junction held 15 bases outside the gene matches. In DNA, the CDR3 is TGTGCCTGGACTCCCCGGTACGGGACAGACTTCTCTGGGGCCAACGTCCTGACTTTC. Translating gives CAWTPRYGTDFSGANVLTF.

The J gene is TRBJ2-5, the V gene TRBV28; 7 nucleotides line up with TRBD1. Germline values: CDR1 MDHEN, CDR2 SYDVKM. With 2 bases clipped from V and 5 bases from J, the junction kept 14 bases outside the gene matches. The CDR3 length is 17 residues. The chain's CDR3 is CASSLREPGGNWETQYF. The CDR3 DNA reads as TGTGCCAGCAGTTTAAGAGAGCCAGGGGGTAATTGGGAGACCCAGTACTTC.

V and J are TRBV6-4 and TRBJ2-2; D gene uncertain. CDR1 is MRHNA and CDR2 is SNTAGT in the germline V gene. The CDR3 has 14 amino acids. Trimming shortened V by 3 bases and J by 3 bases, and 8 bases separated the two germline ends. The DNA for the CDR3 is TGTGCCAGCAGTGAGGGCAGTTACACCGGGGAGCTGTTTTTT. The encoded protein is CASSEGSYTGELFF.

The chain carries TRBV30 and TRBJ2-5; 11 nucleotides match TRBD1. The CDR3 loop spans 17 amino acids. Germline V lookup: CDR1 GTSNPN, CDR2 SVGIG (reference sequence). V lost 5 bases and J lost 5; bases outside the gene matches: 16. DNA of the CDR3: TGTGCCTGGCGGACAGGGGGCGCGGATGGAGGGTTTGAGACCCAGTACTTC. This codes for CAWRTGGADGGFETQYF.